This is a list of T cell receptor beta chains from one sample in a study of PD-L1 blockade in urothelial cancer. The method was immunoSEQ multiplex PCR; TCRdb's version includes in-frame clones alone and lacks a portion of them. The table includes tens of thousands of clones, less than 95% detected once. The sequencing used PBMCs, collected around atezolizumab (anti-PD-L1) treatment. The receptors shown here come from a woman older than 75 with urothelial cancer. Both conserved end residues are part of each CDR3. A D gene is named only where the DNA matches it firmly. A row's size may be missing; if present it is once, few, many or a size class.

D: TRBD1
size: once
J: TRBJ2-5
V: TRBV5-1
DNA: TGCGCCAGCAGCGTAGCGGGACAGGGGGCAAAGACCCAGTACTTC
CDR3: CASSVAGQGAKTQYF

D: .
size: .
J: TRBJ1-4
V: TRBV30
DNA: TGTGCCTGGAGTAAGGAAGACAGAACTAATGAAAAACTGTTTTTT
CDR3: CAWSKEDRTNEKLFF

D: .
size: .
J: TRBJ2-1
V: TRBV5-6
DNA: TGTGCCAGCAGCCTACGGGGGACTCTCTACAATGAGCAGTTCTTC
CDR3: CASSLRGTLYNEQFF

D: TRBD2
size: .
J: TRBJ2-1
V: TRBV2
DNA: TGTGCCAGCAGACCCAATAGCGGGAGTTCACACAATGAGCAGTTCTTC
CDR3: CASRPNSGSSHNEQFF

D: .
size: .
J: TRBJ1-2
V: TRBV6-6
DNA: TGTGCCAGCAGTCCTGACAGGTTTTACTATGGCTACACCTTC
CDR3: CASSPDRFYYGYTF

D: .
size: .
J: TRBJ1-2
V: TRBV28
DNA: TGTGCCAGCAGTTTAGGTGCAGGTAGCTATGGCTACACCTTC
CDR3: CASSLGAGSYGYTF

D: .
size: .
J: TRBJ1-1
V: TRBV7-6
DNA: TGTGCCAGCAGCTTAGTGGGGGGAGAGACTGAAGCTTTCTTT
CDR3: CASSLVGGETEAFF

D: TRBD1
size: .
J: TRBJ2-1
V: TRBV5-1
DNA: TGCGCCAGCACCCCCCGGGACAGGCGGCACAATGAGCAGTTCTTC
CDR3: CASTPRDRRHNEQFF

D: TRBD2
size: .
J: TRBJ2-1
V: TRBV5-6
DNA: TGTGCCAGCAGCTCGCCCGGGACTAGCGAGGACAATGAGCAGTTCTTC
CDR3: CASSSPGTSEDNEQFF

D: .
size: .
J: TRBJ2-5
V: TRBV2
DNA: TGTGCCAGCCGGCCGCGAGGTAGTCTAGGGACCCAGTACTTC
CDR3: CASRPRGSLGTQYF

D: .
size: .
J: TRBJ2-3
V: TRBV7-3
DNA: TGTGCCAGCAGCTTAGGTTTACATCCCACAGATACGCAGTATTTT
CDR3: CASSLGLHPTDTQYF

D: TRBD2
size: .
J: TRBJ2-7
V: TRBV27
DNA: TGTGCCAGCAGTTTATCCGGGACTACCCCAACTTACGAGCAGTACTTC
CDR3: CASSLSGTTPTYEQYF

D: TRBD1
size: .
J: TRBJ2-7
V: TRBV6-1
DNA: TGTGCCAGCAGTGAAGGTAGTGGACAGGTGAACGAGCAGTACTTC
CDR3: CASSEGSGQVNEQYF

D: TRBD1
size: .
J: TRBJ2-7
V: TRBV10-2
DNA: TGCGCCAGCAGGGGACAGGGGGCCCACGAGCAGTACTTC
CDR3: CASRGQGAHEQYF

D: TRBD2
size: .
J: TRBJ2-1
V: TRBV9
DNA: TGTGCCAGCAGCGATGGACTAGCGGGAAGTGAGCAGTTCTTC
CDR3: CASSDGLAGSEQFF

D: .
size: .
J: TRBJ2-1
V: TRBV5-8
DNA: TGTGCCAGCAGCTTGGCCTTGCTAGCAGCCTACAATGAGCAGTTCTTC
CDR3: CASSLALLAAYNEQFF

D: .
size: .
J: TRBJ1-4
V: TRBV11-2
DNA: TGTGCCAGCAGTAAAGCGGTCGGTCAAGCAGGCGAAAAACTGTTTTTT
CDR3: CASSKAVGQAGEKLFF

D: .
size: .
J: TRBJ1-5
V: TRBV15
DNA: TGTGCCACCAGCAGAGAGTCGCGTCGGAGGGTGGGCCAGCCCCAGCATTTT
CDR3: CATSRESRRRVGQPQHF

D: TRBD1
size: .
J: TRBJ1-1
V: TRBV14
DNA: TGTGCCAGCACCCCGACAGGGGGGCCACAGAACACTGAAGCTTTCTTT
CDR3: CASTPTGGPQNTEAFF

D: TRBD1
size: .
J: TRBJ1-3
V: TRBV6-6
DNA: TGTGCCAGCAGGGGACAGGGGGGGGACACCATATATTTT
CDR3: CASRGQGGDTIYF

D: TRBD2
size: once
J: TRBJ2-3
V: TRBV5-1
DNA: TGCGCCAGCCGACTAGCGGGAGGGGTCGCAGATACGCAGTATTTT
CDR3: CASRLAGGVADTQYF

D: TRBD1
size: .
J: TRBJ1-3
V: TRBV18
DNA: TGTGCCAGCTCTCCCAGACAGGGGAGCTCTGGAAACACCATATATTTT
CDR3: CASSPRQGSSGNTIYF

D: .
size: .
J: TRBJ2-7
V: TRBV5-1
DNA: TGCGCCAGCAGCTATAGCGGATCGTCCTACGAGCAGTACTTC
CDR3: CASSYSGSSYEQYF